A selection of T cell receptor beta chains follows, all from one sample in a study of T cells in Graves' hyperthyroidism and ophthalmopathy. From the multiplex PCR reads, TCRdb called clonotypes with MiXCR, one entry per CDR3 protein. The sample contains 300,000 to 400,000 distinct CDR3 sequences, around 14% of which appear only once. The specimen sequenced was blood. These receptors were collected from a woman aged 55-69 years with Graves' hyperthyroidism. The CDR3 runs from the conserved cysteine through the conserved F or W.

V | CDR3
TRBV15 | CATSRDTGRNYGYTF
TRBV7-9 | CASGTSLLAETDTQYF
TRBV18 | CASSPVGPETQYF
TRBV29-1 | CSVGGGPQLDTQYF
TRBV7-9 | CASSLYTGTEKLFF
TRBV4-2 | CASSRVLEGRLAGGDEQFF
TRBV7-3 | CASSFPPATLSGELFF
TRBV12-3/TRBV12-4 | CASKQGVGNEQFF
TRBV5-1 | CASSLGTGDKDTEAFF
TRBV19 | CASSLMDSYEQYF
TRBV7-3 | CASSPQGGQGSEQFF
TRBV2 | CASSVFLGAEAFF
TRBV11-3 | CASSLDSYSNTGELFF
TRBV20-1 | CSANRLAGGAGLSTDTQYF
TRBV7-2 | CASSLAFSAGLREQFF
TRBV2 | CASRETSGSPDTQYF
TRBV19 | CASSIWDRSREQYF
TRBV13 | CASSPDGSPVDTQYF
TRBV28 | CASSAPTGASPLHF
TRBV5-1 | CASSLGWVKDYGYTF
TRBV12-5 | CASGGGLAGRETQYF
TRBV28 | CASRTTGTGLYGYTF
TRBV28 | CASSLRHLMNTEAFF
TRBV6-2/TRBV6-3 | CASSYGTSGLYEQYF
TRBV11-3 | CASSPLGLAEDTQYF
TRBV7-8 | CASSFASGSNTGELFF
TRBV5-1 | CASSLLAGLGYEQYF
TRBV28 | CASSYGTGVGKLFF
TRBV7-8 | CASSLGSTSFNQPQHF
TRBV15 | CATSRDLVTGSEQFF
TRBV20-1 | CSATSGSGTGELFF
TRBV2 | CASSWKETQYF
TRBV12-3/TRBV12-4 | CASSSEGLITSGANVLTF
TRBV10-3 | CAISAVDNYNEQFF
TRBV6-1 | CLTGRKNTEAFF
TRBV12-3/TRBV12-4 | CASSWVGNTEAFF